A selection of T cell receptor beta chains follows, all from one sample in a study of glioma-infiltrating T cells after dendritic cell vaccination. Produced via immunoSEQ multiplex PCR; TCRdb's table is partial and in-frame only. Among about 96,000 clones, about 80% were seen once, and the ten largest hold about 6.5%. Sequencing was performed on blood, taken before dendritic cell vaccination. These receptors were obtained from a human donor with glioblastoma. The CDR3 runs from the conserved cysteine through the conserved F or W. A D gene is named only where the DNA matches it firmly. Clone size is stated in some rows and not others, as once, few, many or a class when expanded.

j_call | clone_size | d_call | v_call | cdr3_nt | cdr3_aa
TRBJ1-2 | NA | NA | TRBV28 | TGTGCCAGCAGTAGGGGGGGGCCCGTCTATGGCTACACCTTC | CASSRGGPVYGYTF
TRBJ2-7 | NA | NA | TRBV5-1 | TGCGCCTGGCTGTGGTACGAGCAGTACTTC | CAWLWYEQYF
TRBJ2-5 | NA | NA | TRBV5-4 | TGTGCCAGCAGCCTGGGCGGGGTTCAAGAGACCCAGTACTTC | CASSLGGVQETQYF
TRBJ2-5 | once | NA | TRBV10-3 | TGTGCCATCAGTCCGGGGAGTAAGGAATGGAAGACCCAGTACTTC | CAISPGSKEWKTQYF
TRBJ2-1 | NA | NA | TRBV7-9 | TGTGCCAGCAGTTACAGGGCCAATGAGCAGTTCTTC | CASSYRANEQFF
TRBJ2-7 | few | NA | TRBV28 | TGTGCCAGCAGTTCCCCAGGACAGGGAGGGACTTACGAGCAGTACTTC | CASSSPGQGGTYEQYF
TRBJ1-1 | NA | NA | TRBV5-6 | TGTGCCAGCAGCTTGGGTACACGTCGTGTCACTGAAGCTTTCTTT | CASSLGTRRVTEAFF
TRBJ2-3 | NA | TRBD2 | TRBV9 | TGTGCCAGCAGAGACCTAGCGGGGGGGCCCAGAGATACGCAGTATTTT | CASRDLAGGPRDTQYF
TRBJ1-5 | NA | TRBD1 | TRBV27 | TGTGCCAGCAGTCCCCGGACAGGGTATCCCCAGCATTTT | CASSPRTGYPQHF
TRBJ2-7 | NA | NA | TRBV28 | TGTGCCAGCAGCTCGGACCGGGACACCAGTCGCTACGAGCAGTACTTC | CASSSDRDTSRYEQYF
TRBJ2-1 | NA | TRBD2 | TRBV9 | TGTGCCAGCAGCGTTGGACTAGCGCACATCAATGAGCAGTTCTTC | CASSVGLAHINEQFF
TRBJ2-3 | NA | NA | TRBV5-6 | TGTGCCAGCAGTTACCGGGACACGCCTTCTATGTATTTT | CASSYRDTPSMYF
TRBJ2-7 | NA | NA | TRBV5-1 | TGCGCCAGCAGCCCTGAGACAGGACTGTTGTACGAGCAGTACTTC | CASSPETGLLYEQYF
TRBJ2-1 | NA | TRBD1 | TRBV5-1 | TGCGCCAGCAGCTTGACAGGGGGAAGCGAGCAGTTCTTC | CASSLTGGSEQFF
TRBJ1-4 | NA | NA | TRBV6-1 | TGTGCCAGCAGTGAAGATCCCGGGACACTCGGTGAAAAACTGTTTTTT | CASSEDPGTLGEKLFF
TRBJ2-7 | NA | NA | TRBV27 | TGTGCCAGCAGTACCCCGGGGGACCCCCCCTCCTACGAGCAGTACTTC | CASSTPGDPPSYEQYF
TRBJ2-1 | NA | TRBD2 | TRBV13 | TGTGCCAGCAGCAGAAGCGGGGGCCTCTACAATGAGCAGTTCTTC | CASSRSGGLYNEQFF
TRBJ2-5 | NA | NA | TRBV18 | TGTGCCAGCTCACCCCAAGAGGGTGTCCGAGAGACCCAGTACTTC | CASSPQEGVRETQYF
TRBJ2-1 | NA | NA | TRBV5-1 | TGCGCCAGCAGCACCCAGGACAGTAGTGAGCAGTTCTTC | CASSTQDSSEQFF
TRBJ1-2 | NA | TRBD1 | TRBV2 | TGTGCCAGCTCTGACAGGGATTATGGCTACACCTTC | CASSDRDYGYTF
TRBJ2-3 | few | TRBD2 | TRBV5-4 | TGTGCCAGCAGCATAGCGGGGGGAGCAGATACGCAGTATTTT | CASSIAGGADTQYF
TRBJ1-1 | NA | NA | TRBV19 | TGTGCCAGTAGTATAGACGGGAGAGGGCCAACTGAAGCTTTCTTT | CASSIDGRGPTEAFF
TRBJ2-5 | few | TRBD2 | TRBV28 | TGTGCCAGCAGACACGGGACTAGCGGACAAGAGACCCAGTACTTC | CASRHGTSGQETQYF
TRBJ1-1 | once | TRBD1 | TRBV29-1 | TGCAGCGTACAATTCGGACAGGGTATGAACACTGAAGCTTTCTTT | CSVQFGQGMNTEAFF
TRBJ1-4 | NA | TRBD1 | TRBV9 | TGTGCCAGCAGCGTAGGTGGACAGGCGCCTGCTACAACTAATGAAAAACTGTTTTTT | CASSVGGQAPATTNEKLFF
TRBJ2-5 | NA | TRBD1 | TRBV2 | TGTGCCAGCAAGGGGACAGGAGGGGAGACCCAGTACTTC | CASKGTGGETQYF
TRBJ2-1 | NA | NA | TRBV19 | TGTGCCAGTAGTATCGTTATCCGGAGGAATGAGCAGTTCTTC | CASSIVIRRNEQFF
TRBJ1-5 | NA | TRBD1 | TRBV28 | TGTGCCAGCAGTTCCCCCGGGACAGGGGGTCCGATAAGCCAGCCCCAGCATTTT | CASSSPGTGGPISQPQHF
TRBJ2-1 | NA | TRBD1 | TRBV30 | TGTGCCTGGAGTGGCAGGGGGCCGGGTTCCTACAATGAGCAGTTCTTC | CAWSGRGPGSYNEQFF
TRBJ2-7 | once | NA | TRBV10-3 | TGTGCCATCAGTGAGTCACGCCAGGGGCTAGCCATCGACGAGCAGTACTTC | CAISESRQGLAIDEQYF
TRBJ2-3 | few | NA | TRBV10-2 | TGCGCCAGCAGCTACTCTAGCACAGATACGCAGTATTTT | CASSYSSTDTQYF
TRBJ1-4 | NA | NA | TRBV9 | TGTGCCAGCAGCGTAGAAGCCCGGGCAACTAATGAAAAACTGTTTTTT | CASSVEARATNEKLFF
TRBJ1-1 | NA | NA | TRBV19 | TGTGCCAGTAACCGAGACAGGCAGAACACTGAAGCTTTCTTT | CASNRDRQNTEAFF
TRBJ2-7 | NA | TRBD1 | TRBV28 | TGTGCCAGCAGTCCAGGACAGGGGATTATTCCGATCTTACTAAAGTACGAGCAGTACTTC | CASSPGQGIIPILLKYEQYF
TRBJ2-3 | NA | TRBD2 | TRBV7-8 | TGTGCCAGCAGCTTAGGAGCAGCGGGAGGTATTTATACGCAGTATTTT | CASSLGAAGGIYTQYF
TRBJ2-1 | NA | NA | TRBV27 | TGTGCCAGCGGAGGGGGGGGCGCATCCTACAATGAGCAGTTCTTC | CASGGGGASYNEQFF
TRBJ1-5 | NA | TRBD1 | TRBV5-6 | TGTGCCAGCAGCAGCACGGGGACAGCCCCTTATCAGCCCCAGCATTTT | CASSSTGTAPYQPQHF
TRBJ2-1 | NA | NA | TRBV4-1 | TGCGCCAGCAGCCATGAGGACTACTACAATGAGCAGTTCTTC | CASSHEDYYNEQFF
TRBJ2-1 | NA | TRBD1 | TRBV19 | TGTGCCAGTGGCCCCCGGGGACAGGGGGCCCTTAGCTCCTACAATGAGCAGTTCTTC | CASGPRGQGALSSYNEQFF
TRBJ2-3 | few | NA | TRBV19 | TGTGCCAGTAGTTCTAGCGCAAGGGGCACAGATACGCAGTATTTT | CASSSSARGTDTQYF
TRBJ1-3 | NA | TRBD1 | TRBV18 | TGTGCCAGCTCGTATCAACAGGGGCCGGGAAACACCATATATTTT | CASSYQQGPGNTIYF
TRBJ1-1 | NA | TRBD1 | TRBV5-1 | TGCGCCAGCAGCTTGGTACAGGGGGACACTGAAGCTTTCTTT | CASSLVQGDTEAFF
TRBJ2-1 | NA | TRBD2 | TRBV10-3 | TGTGCCATCAGTGATACACTAGCGGAATCAAATGAGCAGTTCTTC | CAISDTLAESNEQFF
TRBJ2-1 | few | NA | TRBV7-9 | TGTGCCAGCAGCTTAGGCGCGGGGCCCAATGAGCAGTTCTTC | CASSLGAGPNEQFF
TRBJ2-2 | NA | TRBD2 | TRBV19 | TGTGCCAGTAGTAAAGCGGGAGTTATCACCGGGGAGCTGTTTTTT | CASSKAGVITGELFF